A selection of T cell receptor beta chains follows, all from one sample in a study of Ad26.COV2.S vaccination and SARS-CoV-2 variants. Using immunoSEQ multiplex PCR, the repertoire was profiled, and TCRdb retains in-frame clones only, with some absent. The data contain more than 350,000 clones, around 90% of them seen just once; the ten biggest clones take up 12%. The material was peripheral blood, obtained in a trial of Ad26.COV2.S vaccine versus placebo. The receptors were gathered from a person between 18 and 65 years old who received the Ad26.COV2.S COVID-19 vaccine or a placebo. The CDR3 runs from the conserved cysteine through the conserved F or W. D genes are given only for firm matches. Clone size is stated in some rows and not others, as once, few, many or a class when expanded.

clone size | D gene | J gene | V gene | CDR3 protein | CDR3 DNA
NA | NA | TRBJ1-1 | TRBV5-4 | CASSVGTGNTEAFF | TGTGCCAGCAGCGTTGGGACGGGGAACACTGAAGCTTTCTTT
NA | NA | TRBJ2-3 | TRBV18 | CASQGEGAATSTDTQYF | TGTGCCAGCCAAGGCGAGGGTGCGGCAACCAGCACAGATACGCAGTATTTT
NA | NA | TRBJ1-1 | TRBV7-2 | CASSLVGGLNTEAFF | TGTGCCAGCAGCTTAGTGGGAGGCTTGAACACTGAAGCTTTCTTT
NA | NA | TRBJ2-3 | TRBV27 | CASSLGDTQYF | TGTGCCAGCAGTCTTGGAGATACGCAGTATTTT
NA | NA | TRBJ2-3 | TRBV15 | CATRLNVADTQYF | TGTGCCACCAGGCTGAATGTTGCAGATACGCAGTATTTT
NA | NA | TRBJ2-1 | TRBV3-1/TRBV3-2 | CASSHSGVDEQFF | TGTGCCAGCAGCCACTCAGGGGTAGATGAGCAGTTCTTC
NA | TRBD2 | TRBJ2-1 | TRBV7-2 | CASSRGLGQDEQFF | TGTGCCAGCAGTCGAGGACTAGGTCAAGATGAGCAGTTCTTC
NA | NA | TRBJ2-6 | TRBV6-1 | CASSEEPSHRSGANVLTF | TGTGCCAGCAGTGAAGAACCATCCCACCGATCTGGGGCCAACGTCCTGACTTTC
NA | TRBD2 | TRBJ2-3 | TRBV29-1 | CSVGEGSSTDTQYF | TGCAGCGTTGGGGAGGGGTCTAGCACAGATACGCAGTATTTT
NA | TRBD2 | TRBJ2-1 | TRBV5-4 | CASSGRLAGDEQFF | TGTGCCAGCAGCGGTCGACTAGCGGGAGATGAGCAGTTCTTC
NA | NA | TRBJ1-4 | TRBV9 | CASSVDGLKLFF | TGTGCCAGCAGCGTAGATGGGTTAAAACTGTTTTTT
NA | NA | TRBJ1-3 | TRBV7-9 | CASSLAGGNTIYF | TGTGCCAGCAGCTTAGCTGGTGGAAACACCATATATTTT
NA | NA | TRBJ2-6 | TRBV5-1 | CASTPGRGRSGANVLTF | TGCGCCAGCACCCCGGGGCGGGGACGCTCTGGGGCCAACGTCCTGACTTTC
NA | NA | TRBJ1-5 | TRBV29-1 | CSVGAVGQPQHF | TGCAGCGTTGGGGCCGTCGGTCAGCCCCAGCATTTT
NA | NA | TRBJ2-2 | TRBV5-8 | CASSSTGQRTGELFF | TGTGCCAGCAGCTCGACTGGACAGAGGACCGGGGAGCTGTTTTTT
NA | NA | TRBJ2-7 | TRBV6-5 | CASTVAAGWEQYF | TGTGCCAGCACCGTAGCGGCGGGGTGGGAGCAGTACTTC
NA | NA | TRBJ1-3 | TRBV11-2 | CASSPFSGESAGNTIYF | TGTGCCAGCAGCCCCTTTTCGGGTGAATCGGCTGGAAACACCATATATTTT
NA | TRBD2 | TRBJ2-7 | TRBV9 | CASSPRGTSPGEQYF | TGTGCCAGCAGCCCCCGGGGGACTAGCCCGGGCGAGCAGTACTTC
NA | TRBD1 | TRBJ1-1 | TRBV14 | CASSQDRGNGAFF | TGTGCCAGCAGCCAGGACAGGGGTAACGGAGCTTTCTTT
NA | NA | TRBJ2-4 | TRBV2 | CASDRDPSDIQYF | TGTGCCAGCGATCGGGACCCTTCGGACATTCAGTACTTC
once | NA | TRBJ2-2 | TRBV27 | CASSFYGTENTGELFF | TGTGCCAGCAGTTTTTACGGGACCGAGAACACCGGGGAGCTGTTTTTT
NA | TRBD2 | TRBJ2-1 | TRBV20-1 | CSASRTSGRGSYNEQFF | TGCAGTGCTAGTCGGACTAGCGGGAGAGGCTCCTACAATGAGCAGTTCTTC
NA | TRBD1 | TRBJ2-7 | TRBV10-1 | CASSDPGQGDHEQYF | TGCGCCAGCAGCGACCCCGGACAGGGTGATCACGAGCAGTACTTC
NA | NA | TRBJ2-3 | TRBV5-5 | CATSGRPGGTDTQYF | TGTGCCACTTCGGGACGCCCGGGGGGCACAGATACGCAGTATTTT
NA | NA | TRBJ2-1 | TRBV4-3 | CASSPHQWGDSYNEQFF | TGCGCCAGCAGCCCCCATCAGTGGGGAGACTCCTACAATGAGCAGTTCTTC
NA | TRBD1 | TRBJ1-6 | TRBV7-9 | CASSGGTGGIRNSPLHF | TGTGCCAGCAGCGGGGGGACAGGGGGCATAAGAAATTCACCCCTCCACTTT
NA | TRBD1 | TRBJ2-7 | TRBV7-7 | CASSAGQGVSYEQYF | TGTGCCAGCAGCGCGGGACAGGGTGTGTCCTACGAGCAGTACTTC
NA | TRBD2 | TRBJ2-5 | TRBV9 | CASSVAGGWGRGETQYF | TGTGCCAGCAGCGTAGCGGGAGGTTGGGGTAGGGGAGAGACCCAGTACTTC
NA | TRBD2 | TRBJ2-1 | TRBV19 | CASGRETSGVSYNEQFF | TGTGCCAGTGGCCGAGAGACTAGCGGAGTTTCCTACAATGAGCAGTTCTTC
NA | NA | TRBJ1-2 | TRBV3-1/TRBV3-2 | CASSQDRSAGRGYTF | TGTGCCAGCAGCCAAGATCGGTCGGCAGGGAGGGGCTACACCTTC
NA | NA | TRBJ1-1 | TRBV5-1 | CASSLVGGGTEAFF | TGCGCCAGCAGCTTGGTCGGAGGGGGGACTGAAGCTTTCTTT
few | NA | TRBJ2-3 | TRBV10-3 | CAISESAVTDTQYF | TGTGCCATCAGTGAGTCTGCTGTCACAGATACGCAGTATTTT
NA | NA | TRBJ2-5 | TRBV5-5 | CASSSPGTQETQYF | TGTGCCAGCAGCTCGCCGGGAACTCAAGAGACCCAGTACTTC
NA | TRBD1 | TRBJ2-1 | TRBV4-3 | CASSQDTATGSNNEQFF | TGCGCCAGCAGCCAAGATACGGCGACAGGGTCCAACAATGAGCAGTTCTTC
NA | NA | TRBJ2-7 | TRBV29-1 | CSVETAASYEQYF | TGCAGCGTTGAGACAGCGGCATCCTACGAGCAGTACTTC
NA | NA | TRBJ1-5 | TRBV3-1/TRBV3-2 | CASSRPADNQPQHF | TGTGCCAGCAGCCGTCCGGCAGATAATCAGCCCCAGCATTTT
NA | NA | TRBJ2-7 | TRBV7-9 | CASSSTGVYEQYF | TGTGCCAGCAGCTCTACAGGAGTCTACGAGCAGTACTTC
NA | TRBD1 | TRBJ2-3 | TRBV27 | CASSFSGTADTQYF | TGTGCCAGCAGTTTTTCAGGGACAGCAGATACGCAGTATTTT
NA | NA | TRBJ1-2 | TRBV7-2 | CASPNKPGGHYGYTF | TGTGCCAGCCCAAACAAACCGGGGGGACACTATGGCTACACCTTC
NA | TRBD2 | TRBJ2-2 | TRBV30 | CAWSPAGGPGGELFF | TGTGCCTGGAGTCCCGCGGGAGGGCCTGGCGGGGAGCTGTTTTTT
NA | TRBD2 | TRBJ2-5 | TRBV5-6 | CASTGRGDQETQYF | TGTGCCAGCACCGGTCGGGGGGACCAAGAGACCCAGTACTTC
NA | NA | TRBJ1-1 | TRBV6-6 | CASSYSSSSTEAFF | TGTGCCAGCAGTTACTCATCGTCTTCGACTGAAGCTTTCTTT
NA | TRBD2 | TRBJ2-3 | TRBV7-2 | CASSLALAGDFWGTDTQYF | TGTGCCAGCAGCTTAGCCCTAGCGGGAGATTTTTGGGGCACAGATACGCAGTATTTT
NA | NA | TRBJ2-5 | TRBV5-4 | CASSPGTPRETQYF | TGTGCCAGCAGCCCCGGGACCCCCAGGGAGACCCAGTACTTC
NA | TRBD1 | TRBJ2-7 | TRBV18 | CASSQQGTTSYEQYF | TGTGCCAGCTCACAACAGGGGACCACGTCCTACGAGCAGTACTTC
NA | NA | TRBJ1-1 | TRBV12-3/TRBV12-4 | CASTGDNTEAFF | TGTGCCAGCACCGGGGACAACACTGAAGCTTTCTTT